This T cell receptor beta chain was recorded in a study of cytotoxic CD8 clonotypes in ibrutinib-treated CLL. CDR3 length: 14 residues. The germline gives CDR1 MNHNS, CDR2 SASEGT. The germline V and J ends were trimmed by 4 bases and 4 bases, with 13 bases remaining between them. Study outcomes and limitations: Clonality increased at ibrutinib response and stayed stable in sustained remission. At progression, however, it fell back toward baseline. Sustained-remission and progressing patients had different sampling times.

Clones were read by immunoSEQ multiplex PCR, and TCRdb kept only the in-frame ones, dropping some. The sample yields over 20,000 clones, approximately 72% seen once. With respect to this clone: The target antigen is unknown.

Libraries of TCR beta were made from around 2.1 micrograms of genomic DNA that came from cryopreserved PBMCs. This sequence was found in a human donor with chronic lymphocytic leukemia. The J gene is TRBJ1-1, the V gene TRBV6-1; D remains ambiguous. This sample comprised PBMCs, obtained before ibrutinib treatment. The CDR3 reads CASSADAIGTEAFF. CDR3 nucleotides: TGTGCCAGCAGTGCGGACGCGATCGGCACTGAAGCTTTCTTT.